This T cell receptor beta chain comes out of a study of neurological immune-mediated disorders. A word on this clonotype: An end of the junction differs from the germline gene, which may be a read error.

Each CDR3 protein gets one entry after TCRdb re-called the 5' RACE reads with MiXCR. The sample has more than 40,000 distinct CDR3 sequences; about 2% are singletons. The CDR3 is made up of 15 amino acids. Germline V gene lookup returns CDR1 LNHNV and CDR2 YYDKDF (reference sequence). The chain is built from TRBV15 and TRBJ1-5, with TRBD1 as a possible D gene (5 bases). The receptor was derived from a woman aged 40 to 49 with multiple sclerosis. Sequences were obtained from PBMCs. CDR3 in DNA: TGTGCCACCAGCAGAGATCGGGGAGGGGATAAGACCCAGAATTTT. Encoded protein: CATSRDRGGDKTQNF.